This T cell receptor (beta chain) is drawn from a study of T cell responses to AZD1222 COVID-19 vaccine (dated by TCRdb to the early 2020s). Turning to the overall study: AZD1222 recipients with second doses at about 4 weeks or about 12 weeks were pooled, because spike-specific TCR depth and breadth did not differ between schedules. Trial participants were enrolled by age into 18-55, 56-69 and 70-plus year subgroups, with around 150, 28 and 57 TCR-sequenced participants respectively. A total of 233 trial participants underwent TCR sequencing, of whom more than 200 had received two doses of AZD1222 and around 26 had received two doses of the MenACWY control vaccine.

The CDR3 regions of human TCRbeta chains were subjected to immunosequencing. The published analysis was carried out like this. TCRs in the repertoires were compared against a reference library of SARS-CoV-2-specific TCRs that had been generated with the MIRA antigen-specificity platform. Breadth was defined as the fraction of unique TCRs that were SARS-CoV-2-associated. Depth was defined as the fraction of total T cells that were SARS-CoV-2-associated. Using the MIRA data, each spike-specific TCR was mapped to the spike region that the TCR reacts to and placed in a CD4 or CD8 class. Log10-transformed breadth and depth values were compared by one-way ANOVA with Sidak's multiple comparisons tests. TCRdb took this table from immuneACCESS and kept in-frame rearrangements with V and J called. Such tables lack part of the clones; where checked against another copy, unresolved V genes explain under half of the gap, and the rest is unexplained. V, J and clone size are those of that table, while D and trimming were read from the DNA. The sample profile shows around 97,000 clones; 80% to 90% of them were found once. The leading ten clones occupy roughly 20% of the sample.

In regard to this clone: No antigen is known for it. Nothing much larger sits one base from this clone, and base qualities are not available.

From its cysteine to its phenylalanine, the CDR3 spans 13 amino acids. Left in the record is the CDR3 DNA by itself, 39 bases read in frame from the first base. Relative to germline, V is missing 4 bases and J is missing 2 bases, with 1 base of the junction outside any gene match. Based on the germline V gene, the CDR1 and CDR2 sequences are SGDLS and YYNGEE. Read against the paper, the sample's time point label means: baseline before first vaccination. Samples from vaccinated people were obtained from the UK trials COV001 and COV002, which included a single-blind randomized controlled phase 2/3 trial of AZD1222 (ChAdOx1 nCoV-19) in healthy adults. Trial participant PBMC samples were collected at day 0 and day 28 after the second dose for TCRbeta chain sequencing. Points the paper makes about the study in general: CD4 TCRs associated with the vaccine covered the entire spike protein, and the dominant responses were in regions 160-218 and 743-854. No day 14 peak-response samples were available, so repertoires were characterized only after the peak T cell response. Reportedly, close to half of the unique spike-specific TCRs recognized epitopes lying outside the regions that are mutated in the B.1.351 and B.1.1.7 variants. Participants were mostly white British, with more females than males. The authors suggested clonal diversity may have been underestimated. In the small 56-69-year group, the increase in depth fell short of significance, most likely because of low power. After two AZD1222 doses, spike-specific TCR breadth and depth were significantly higher than at day 0 and than in MenACWY recipients. Conclusions about previously exposed vaccinees are limited, since just a handful of AZD1222 recipients were seropositive for SARS-CoV-2 at baseline.

Sample: peripheral blood, taken on day 0 of AZD1222 vaccination. Recombination joined TRBV9 with TRBJ1-1; the central 8 bases match TRBD1. This TCR derives from an adult in good health. In nucleotide form, the sequence is TGTGCCAGCAGCCCAGGGGGCAACACTGAAGCTTTCTTT. Translated, this is CASSPGGNTEAFF. When the CDR3 is completed using the reference TRBV9 and TRBJ1-1 genes on either side, the full variable domain is DSGVTQTPKHLITATGQRVTLRCSPRSGDLSVYWYQQSLDQGLQFLIQYYNGEERAKGNILERFSAQQFPDLHSELNLSSLELGDSALYFCASSPGGNTEAFFGQGTRLTVV.